This T cell receptor (beta chain) came from a study of T-cell memory formation after mild COVID-19. The study, taken as a whole, reports: Pre-infection memory held some responding clones, suggesting pre-existing cross-reactive T cells responded.

In regard to this clonotype: Its antigen remains unidentified.

The CDR3 totals 15 residues. V was cut by 0 bases and J by 1 base, with 7 bases left in between. Germline CDR1 reads LGHNA; CDR2 reads YNFKEQ. TCR alpha and TCR beta cDNA libraries carrying sample barcodes and UMIs were produced by 5'RACE using constant-segment primers. TCRdb re-called the 5' RACE reads through MiXCR, storing one row per CDR3 protein. The profile shows just under 50,000 distinct CDR3 sequences, about 12% of them singletons. This sequence originates from a young man who had mild COVID-19 (a few samples of this study predate the infection). Cell type and time point are not known. The sequenced sample was PBMCs or a T cell subset sorted from them (not recorded which). This chain links TRBV4-2 with TRBJ1-5; D is unresolved. This CDR3 reads CASSQDLTSNQPQHF. CDR3 bases: TGTGCCAGCAGCCAAGATCTCACCAGCAATCAGCCCCAGCATTTT.